The 19 T cell receptor beta chains in this list originate from one sample, sequenced in a study of T cell responses to AZD1222 COVID-19 vaccine. Repertoires were generated with immunoSEQ multiplex PCR, while TCRdb's copy carries only in-frame clones and drops some. The table records over 150,000 clones, more than 75% of them present only once. Source: peripheral blood, taken on day 0 of AZD1222 vaccination. These receptors were taken from an adult in good health.

CDR3 loop: CASSRGTSGDYEQYF. The CDR3 DNA reads TGCGCCAGCAGCCGAGGGACTAGCGGAGACTACGAGCAGTACTTC. V gene TRBV5-1 combines with J gene TRBJ2-7; 11 bases agree with TRBD2. Germline loops: CDR1 SGHRS, CDR2 YFSETQ. The CDR3 is made up of 15 amino acids. The V and J ends lost 4 bases and 3 bases, in that order; junction bases with no gene match: 6.

In its sample, this clone was seen once. The chain uses TRBV7-2 and TRBJ2-7; the match to TRBD2 covers 9 bases. Germline CDR1 SGHTA, CDR2 FQGNSA. This CDR3 spans 15 amino acids. The V and J ends lost 5 bases and 6 bases, in that order; junction bases with no gene match: 11. For the CDR3, the DNA is TGTGCCAGCAGCAAACTAGCGGGCCCCGGGGGCGAGCAGTACTTC. Residues: CASSKLAGPGGEQYF. The full variable domain, completed using reference TRBV7-2 and TRBJ2-7, is GAGVSQSPSNKVTEKGKDVELRCDPISGHTALYWYRQSLGQGLEFLIYFQGNSAPDKSGLPSDRFSAERTGGSVSTLTIQRTQQEDSAVYLCASSKLAGPGGEQYFGPGTRLTVT.

The chain employs TRBV7-2 and TRBJ2-5, with D perhaps matching TRBD1 (5 bases). CDR3 size: 13 residues. V was shortened by 9 bases and J by 5 bases, with 16 bases between the two germline ends. Germline-derived CDR1 and CDR2 are SGHTA and FQGNSA. DNA for the CDR3: TGTGCCAGTGCCCGACAGACTGTTGAGACCCAGTACTTC. Translation gives CASARQTVETQYF.

This chain joins TRBV7-9 and TRBJ2-2; 12 bases line up with TRBD1. V was pared by 5 bases and J by 6 bases, with 4 bases of the junction left unmatched. The germline gives CDR1 SEHNR, CDR2 FQNEAQ (reference sequence). The CDR3 is 15 amino acids. This CDR3 reads CASSPGQGASGELFF. The DNA of the CDR3 is TGTGCCAGCAGCCCGGGACAGGGGGCGTCCGGGGAGCTGTTTTTT.

This chain links TRBV6-2 or TRBV6-3 with TRBJ1-1, with a weak D call TRBD1 (5 bases). V shed 4 bases and J shed 0 bases, with 18 bases lying between them. Germline V gene sequence: CDR1 MNHEY, CDR2 SVGEGT. This CDR3 has 17 amino acids. Here the CDR3 reads CASSSLTLTAVNTEAFF. The DNA for the CDR3 is TGTGCCAGCAGTTCATTAACCTTGACAGCTGTGAACACTGAAGCTTTCTTT.

The chain employs TRBV18 and TRBJ1-1, with D hard to call. CDR3 size: 13 residues. The V and J ends lost 1 base and 5 bases respectively, with 8 bases between them. Per germline, CDR1 KGHSH and CDR2 LQKENI. The CDR3 DNA reads as TGTGCCAGCTCACCACAGGTGGGAACTGAAGCTTTCTTT. It is translated as CASSPQVGTEAFF.

The chain combines TRBV7-2 with TRBJ2-5, with D possibly matching TRBD1 (5 bases). The CDR3 is made up of 14 amino acids. V gave up 5 bases and J gave up 2 bases, with 12 bases separating them. Germline loops: CDR1 SGHTA, CDR2 FQGNSA. This CDR3 is CASSPRTSQETQYF. In DNA form, the CDR3 reads TGTGCCAGCAGCCCCAGGACATCTCAAGAGACCCAGTACTTC.

The chain couples TRBV30 to TRBJ1-2; 7 positions match TRBD1. J lost 0 bases, V lost 3 bases, and 4 bases had no gene match. Germline CDR1 is GTSNPN and CDR2 is SVGIG (reference sequence). The CDR3 contains 14 residues. CDR3 in DNA: TGTGCCTGGAGACCAGGGGGTTCTAACTATGGCTACACCTTC. It specifies CAWRPGGSNYGYTF.

The chain employs TRBV30 and TRBJ1-5, with TRBD1 identical over 8 bases. The V gene's germline CDR1 is GTSNPN and CDR2 SVGIG (reference sequence). V trimming: 0 bases; J trimming: 3 bases; junction bases outside the gene matches: 7. This CDR3 region has 16 residues. The CDR3 loop is CAWSVTGTGHNQPQHF. CDR3 sequence (DNA): TGTGCCTGGAGTGTGACCGGGACAGGCCACAATCAGCCCCAGCATTTT.

This clone was seen a handful of times. The rearrangement joins TRBV19 to TRBJ2-1, with D possibly being TRBD1 (5 bases). Germline-derived CDR1 and CDR2 are LNHDA and SQIVND (reference sequence). CDR3 size: 16 residues. The V and J ends lost 7 bases and 8 bases respectively, with 24 bases between them. The CDR3 nucleotides are TGTGCCAGTACCGCCCGCCTTCCGTACAGGTACTATGAGCAGTTCTTC. Translation gives CASTARLPYRYYEQFF.

This chain connects TRBV11-2 to TRBJ2-1; 9 bases map to TRBD1. Germline CDR1 reads SGHAT; CDR2 reads FQNNGV. Trimming at V came to 3 bases and at J to 5 bases, leaving 8 bases not matched to a gene. This CDR3 is built from 16 residues. The CDR3: CASSLSGTGHNNEQFF. Written as DNA, the CDR3 is TGTGCCAGCAGCTTGAGTGGGACAGGGCACAACAATGAGCAGTTCTTC. Supplemented by reference TRBV11-2 and TRBJ2-1, the full variable domain reads EAGVAQSPRYKIIEKRQSVAFWCNPISGHATLYWYQQILGQGPKLLIQFQNNGVVDDSQLPKDRFSAERLKGVDSTLKIQPAKLEDSAVYLCASSLSGTGHNNEQFFGPGTRLTVL.

This chain uses TRBV5-1 with TRBJ2-3; unclear D gene. The germline V gene encodes CDR1 SGHRS and CDR2 YFSETQ. The V and J ends lost 2 bases and 5 bases respectively, with 6 bases between them. The CDR3 consists of 12 residues. The CDR3 loop reads CASSFTGDTQYF. Written as DNA, the CDR3 is TGCGCCAGCAGCTTTACGGGAGATACGCAGTATTTT.

This chain links TRBV28 with TRBJ1-2; D uncertain. CDR3 length equals 15 residues. V was pared by 6 bases and J by 4 bases, with 18 bases between. The germline V gene has CDR1 MDHEN and CDR2 SYDVKM. CDR3 amino acids: CASSPTGGWGYGYTF. The CDR3 bases are TGTGCCAGCAGCCCCACCGGCGGGTGGGGCTATGGCTACACCTTC.

V usage is TRBV18 and J usage is TRBJ1-1, with D tentatively TRBD1 (5 bases). This CDR3 spans 13 amino acids. CDR1 and CDR2 from the germline V gene are KGHSH and LQKENI. The V and J ends lost 5 bases and 4 bases respectively, with 11 bases between them. CDR3 in DNA: TGTGCCAGCTCAGGGGGTTCCGCCACTGAAGCTTTCTTT. This codes for CASSGGSATEAFF.

This clone came up once. V gene TRBV12-5 combines with J gene TRBJ1-1, with unresolved D. The CDR3 totals 13 residues. The ends were cut back, 1 base at V and 4 bases at J, with 7 bases in the middle. CDR1 is LGHNT and CDR2 is FRNRAP in the germline V gene. CDR3 protein: CASGLGPFTEAFF. The CDR3 DNA reads TGTGCTAGTGGTTTGGGGCCTTTCACTGAAGCTTTCTTT.

This rearrangement joins TRBV19 to TRBJ1-6, with TRBD1 as a possible D gene (5 bases). CDR1 LNHDA and CDR2 SQIVND come from the germline V gene (reference sequence). Trimming shortened V by 3 bases and J by 6 bases, and 12 bases separated the two germline ends. The length of the CDR3 is 15 residues. The CDR3 DNA follows: TGTGCCAGTAGTATTGCCGGGGCAGCTAATTCACCCCTCCACTTT. It translates to CASSIAGAANSPLHF.

The V gene is TRBV30, the J gene TRBJ1-2; tentative D call: TRBD1 (6 bases). Per the germline V gene, CDR1 is GTSNPN and CDR2 is SVGIG (reference sequence). The CDR3 contains 13 residues. Trimming cost V 3 bases and J 4 bases, with 12 bases left between them. CDR3 amino acids: CAWSGGYSYGYTF. The DNA of the CDR3 is TGTGCCTGGAGCGGGGGCTATTCCTATGGCTACACCTTC.

The CDR3 spells CASSLTQGSYGYTF. The DNA for the CDR3 is TGTGCCAGCAGCCTAACACAGGGGTCTTATGGCTACACCTTC. The chain carries TRBV13 and TRBJ1-2; 7 bases align to TRBD1. The J segment lost 5 bases and the V segment lost 5 bases, leaving 8 bases of the junction unmatched. The germline CDR1 and CDR2 sequences are PRHDT and FYEKMQ (reference sequence). The CDR3 is 14 amino acids.

Notes on this clone: Other DNA sequences in this sample translate to the same CDR3. The chain couples TRBV18 to TRBJ1-1; tentatively, D is TRBD1 (6 bases). The CDR3 is made up of 15 amino acids. The V end lost 0 bases, the J end lost 5 bases, and 13 bases lay between the germline ends. Germline CDR1 and CDR2: KGHSH and LQKENI. The CDR3 region is CASSPPGRGGTEAFF. The CDR3 region has the DNA TGTGCCAGCTCACCACCGGGGCGAGGGGGGACTGAAGCTTTCTTT.